A single sample gave rise to the 3 T cell receptor beta chains below, sequenced in a study of PD-1 blockade in classical Hodgkin lymphoma. Assay used: immunoSEQ multiplex PCR; TCRdb lists only in-frame clones, some missing. The table lists 12,000 to 15,000 clones, 70% to 90% of them singletons. Patients all relapsed after autologous stem cell transplantation, and there was variation in brentuximab vedotin exposure. The specimen was peripheral blood mononuclear cells (PBMCs), collected at baseline. The source of these receptors is a human donor with classical Hodgkin lymphoma.

A few counts support this clone. This sequence joins TRBV10-3 and TRBJ1-5, with D possibly TRBD1 on 5 matching bases. The CDR3 is 13 residues long. Between the trimmed V and J ends, which lost 8 bases and 3 bases, there was a span of 11 bases. Germline CDR1 and CDR2: ENHRY and SYGVKD. The CDR3 sequence is CAIGGALNQPQHF. The CDR3 coding sequence is TGTGCCATCGGAGGGGCCCTCAATCAGCCCCAGCATTTT.

This clone was recorded only once. The chain uses TRBV9 and TRBJ1-3; TRBD1 matches at 7 bases. The CDR3 runs 15 residues. V gave up 0 bases and J gave up 2 bases; unmatched junction bases: 2. Germline-derived CDR1 and CDR2 are SGDLS and YYNGEE. The CDR3 coding sequence is TGTGCCAGCAGCGTAGACAGGGGCACTGGAAACACCATATATTTT. Its translation: CASSVDRGTGNTIYF.

V usage is TRBV7-3 and J usage is TRBJ2-7; D not certain. Trimming pared 0 bases from V and 5 bases from J, leaving 14 bases between. This CDR3 has 15 amino acids. The germline V gene encodes CDR1 SGHTA and CDR2 FQGTGA. In DNA form, the CDR3 reads TGTGCCAGCAGCTTAACGGGCAGGTCGGTGGACGAGCAGTACTTC. This gives the protein CASSLTGRSVDEQYF.